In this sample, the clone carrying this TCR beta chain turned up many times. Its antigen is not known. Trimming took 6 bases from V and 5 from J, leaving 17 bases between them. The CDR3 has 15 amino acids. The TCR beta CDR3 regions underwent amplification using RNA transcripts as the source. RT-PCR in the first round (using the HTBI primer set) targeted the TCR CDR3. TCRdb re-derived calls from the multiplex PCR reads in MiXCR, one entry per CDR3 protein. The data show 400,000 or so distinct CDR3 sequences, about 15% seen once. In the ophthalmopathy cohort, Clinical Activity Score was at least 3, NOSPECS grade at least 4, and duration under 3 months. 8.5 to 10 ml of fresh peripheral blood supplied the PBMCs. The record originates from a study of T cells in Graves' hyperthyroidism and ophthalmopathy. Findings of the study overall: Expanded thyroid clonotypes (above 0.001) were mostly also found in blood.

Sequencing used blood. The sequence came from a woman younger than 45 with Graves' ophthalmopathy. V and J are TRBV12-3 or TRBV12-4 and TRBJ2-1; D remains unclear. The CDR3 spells CASSISWKQHNEQFF. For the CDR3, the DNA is TGTGCCAGCAGCATTAGCTGGAAGCAGCACAATGAGCAGTTCTTC.